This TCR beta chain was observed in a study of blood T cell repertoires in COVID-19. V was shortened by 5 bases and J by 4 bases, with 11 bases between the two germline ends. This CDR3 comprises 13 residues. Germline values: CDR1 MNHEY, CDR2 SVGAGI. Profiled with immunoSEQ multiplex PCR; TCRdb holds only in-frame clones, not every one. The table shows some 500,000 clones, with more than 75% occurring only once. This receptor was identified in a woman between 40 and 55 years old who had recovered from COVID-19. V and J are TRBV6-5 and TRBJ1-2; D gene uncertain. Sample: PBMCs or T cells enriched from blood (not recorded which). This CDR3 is CASSPTEPYGYTF. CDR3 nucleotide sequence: TGTGCCAGCAGTCCTACAGAACCCTATGGCTACACCTTC.